This T cell receptor beta chain was found in a study of CXCR3-negative and CXCR3-positive naive CD8 T cells. 5' RACE with UMI labels generated the TRB cDNA libraries. TCRdb reanalyzed the 5' RACE reads and collapses them to one entry per CDR3 protein, without DNA. The sample data list about 150,000 distinct CDR3 sequences. All CD8+ T cell subsets were sorted in triplicate at 250,000 to 300,000 cells each. The CD45RO-CCR7+CD27+CD95- phenotype denoted naive CD8+ T cells. The CDR3 is 12 amino acids. Of note for this clonotype: Its antigen is unknown.

The study, taken as a whole, reports: More hydrophobic TRB CDR3s were found in CXCR3-positive naive cells than in CXCR3-negative naive cells. The study inferred TCR strength from TRB CDR3 properties and found comparable surface CD5 between naive subsets. Memory CD8+ cells showed much lower diversity, while both naive subsets displayed comparably high diversity.

The sequenced sample consisted of naive CXCR3+ CD8+ T cells from blood. The subset is: CD45RO-CCR7+CD27+CD95- naive CD8+ T cells expressing CXCR3 (TNR3+). The chain recombines TRBV12-3 or TRBV12-4 with TRBJ1-1; the TRBD1 assignment by TCRdb is unverifiable without DNA. The sequence came from a human donor in good health. Some clones in this sample may be carry-over from other donors' samples. This CDR3 is CASGDGGPEAFF.